This T cell receptor beta chain was obtained from a study of identical twins. One entry per CDR3 protein, called by TCRdb with MiXCR from the 5' RACE reads. The repertoire holds some 1,600,000 distinct CDR3 sequences, with roughly 35% as singletons. The germline CDR1 and CDR2 sequences are MDHEN and SYDVKM. CDR3 length equals 17 residues. The TCR sequence derives from a newborn girl in good health. The material sequenced was cord blood. This rearrangement joins TRBV28 to TRBJ2-5; 8 bases agree with TRBD1. The better agreement between TRBJ2-1 and the DNA end casts doubt on the J call. In DNA, the CDR3 is TGTGCCAGCAGTCCATTAGGGACAGGACTCCCCCAAGAGACCCAGTTCTTC. Translated, it gives CASSPLGTGLPQETQFF.